A single sample is the source of the 16 T cell receptor beta chains below, sequenced in a study of blood T cells in healthy people across ages. It was with a sample-barcoded 5' primer and a J-beta primer mix that a second PCR of roughly 7 to 12 cycles was run. TCRdb ran MiXCR on the 5' RACE reads and lists one entry per CDR3 protein. Among approximately 940,000 distinct CDR3 sequences listed, approximately 49% were seen once. Material: blood. These receptors all come from a man aged 25-45 years in good health.

V usage is TRBV28 and J usage is TRBJ2-7; 7 nucleotides match TRBD1. Germline V gene sequence: CDR1 MDHEN, CDR2 SYDVKM. The CDR3 contains 14 residues. J gave up 5 bases and V 2 bases, and 6 bases lay outside the gene matches. The CDR3 sequence: CASSLQGDIDEQYF. The CDR3 DNA follows: TGTGCCAGCAGTTTACAGGGGGATATCGACGAGCAGTACTTC.

The chain couples TRBV25-1 to TRBJ2-7, with D possibly called TRBD1 or TRBD2 (5 bases each). V was shortened by 1 base and J by 0 bases, with 13 bases between the two germline ends. Germline assignment: CDR1 MGHDK and CDR2 SYGVNS. This CDR3 has 16 amino acids. The CDR3 sequence: CASSESGTVSSYEQYF. In DNA, the CDR3 is TGTGCCAGCAGTGAATCGGGGACGGTGAGCTCCTACGAGCAGTACTTC.

This chain connects TRBV27 to TRBJ2-5; D call uncertain. The DNA end favors TRBJ2-7, so the J call may be wrong. Germline-derived CDR1 and CDR2 are MNHEY and SMNVEV (reference sequence). CDR3 size: 13 residues. CDR3 loop: CASSLSNGYEQYF. The DNA of the CDR3 is TGTGCCAGCAGTTTATCGAACGGCTACGAGCAGTACTTC.

The rearrangement uses TRBV15 and TRBJ1-5; no firm D call. V was clipped by 1 base and J by 0 bases, with 7 bases between them. The CDR3 runs to 15 residues. Germline assignment: CDR1 LNHNV and CDR2 YYDKDF (reference sequence). The CDR3 loop is CATSRVGDSNQPQHF. The CDR3 bases are TGTGCCACCAGCAGAGTGGGAGATAGCAATCAGCCCCAGCATTTT.

This chain joins TRBV19 and TRBJ2-7; perhaps TRBD2 as D (6 bases). Germline V CDR1 and CDR2: LNHDA, SQIVND (reference sequence). This CDR3 is 14 amino acids long. V lost 3 bases, J lost 3 bases, and 12 bases lay in between. In DNA, the CDR3 is TGTGCCAGTAGTATCGGGAATAGCGGCTACGAGCAGTACTTC. Translating it yields CASSIGNSGYEQYF. Together with reference TRBV19 and TRBJ2-7, the CDR3 gives the full variable domain: DGGITQSPKYLFRKEGQNVTLSCEQNLNHDAMYWYRQDPGQGLRLIYYSQIVNDFQKGDIAEGYSVSREKKESFPLTVTSAQKNPTAFYLCASSIGNSGYEQYFGPGTRLTVT.

This clonotype was counted between two and nine times. V usage is TRBV29-1 and J usage is TRBJ2-3; D may be TRBD1 (6 bases). The CDR3 loop spans 13 amino acids. Between the trimmed V and J ends, which lost 3 bases and 2 bases, there was a span of 9 bases. Germline V lookup: CDR1 SQVTM, CDR2 ANQGSEA. The CDR3 DNA follows: TGCAGCGTTGAGGCAGGGGACACAGATACGCAGTATTTT. This sequence encodes CSVEAGDTDTQYF.

This chain joins TRBV7-2 and TRBJ2-7; D is possibly TRBD2 (6 bases). Germline-derived CDR1 and CDR2 are SGHTA and FQGNSA. V shed 1 base and J shed 4 bases, with 11 bases lying between them. The CDR3 has 14 amino acids. The CDR3 nucleotides are TGTGCCAGCAGCTTAGATACTAGCCTTTACGAGCAGTACTTC. Translated, it gives CASSLDTSLYEQYF.

This clonotype was seen many times. J is TRBJ1-6 and V is TRBV12-3 or TRBV12-4; no definite D call. The CDR3 contains 13 residues. Trimming took 6 bases from V and 11 from J, leaving 14 bases between them. The CDR3 loop reads CASSSPPPAPLHF. Written as DNA, the CDR3 is TGTGCCAGCAGCTCGCCGCCGCCTGCACCCCTCCACTTT.

This chain links TRBV20-1 with TRBJ2-7; 8 positions agree with TRBD1. Germline CDR1 is DFQATT and CDR2 is SNEGSKA (reference sequence). The trim removed 0 bases at V and 5 bases at J, leaving 9 bases unmatched. The CDR3 totals 15 residues. The CDR3 region is CSARDPDRDVNEQYF. CDR3 sequence (DNA): TGCAGTGCTAGAGACCCGGACAGGGATGTCAACGAGCAGTACTTC.

There are a few counts of this clonotype. The chain employs TRBV4-1 and TRBJ2-1; 9 bases align to TRBD1. Trimming took 5 bases from V and 7 from J; bases not matched to a gene: 12. The CDR3 is 16 amino acids. In germline, CDR1 is MGHRA, CDR2 YSYEKL. This chain's CDR3 is CASSSSGQGIRNEQFF. DNA for the CDR3: TGCGCCAGCAGCTCCTCGGGACAGGGTATTCGGAATGAGCAGTTCTTC.

The chain couples TRBV6-5 to TRBJ1-5; possible D gene TRBD1, 6 bases. Germline lookup yields CDR1 MNHEY and CDR2 SVGAGI. CDR3 length: 13 amino acids. V was trimmed by 2 bases and J by 8 bases, leaving 10 bases between them. CDR3 residues: CASSYDQGKPQHF. The CDR3 DNA reads TGTGCCAGCAGTTACGACCAGGGGAAGCCCCAGCATTTT.

There are many counts of this clonotype. The chain couples TRBV18 to TRBJ1-1; TRBD1 matches 8 bases. This CDR3 is 14 amino acids long. Germline values: CDR1 KGHSH, CDR2 LQKENI. Losses at the gene ends were 3 bases for V and 1 base for J; bases not matched to a gene: 1. The DNA for the CDR3 is TGTGCCAGCTCACCCGGACAGGGGAACACTGAAGCTTTCTTT. The encoded protein is CASSPGQGNTEAFF.

The chain carries TRBV12-3 or TRBV12-4 and TRBJ2-5, with D unresolved. The better agreement between TRBJ2-7 and the DNA end casts doubt on the J call. CDR3 length: 14 amino acids. The CDR3: CASSLNSRPYEQYF. The CDR3 DNA is TGTGCCAGCAGTTTAAACAGCCGCCCGTACGAGCAGTACTTC.

The rearrangement uses TRBV20-1 and TRBJ2-3; D possibly uses TRBD1 or TRBD2 (5 bases each). V was trimmed by 6 bases and J by 1 base, leaving 14 bases between them. CDR3 length: 14 residues. Germline lookup yields CDR1 DFQATT and CDR2 SNEGSKA (reference sequence). The CDR3 coding sequence is TGCAGTGCCCGCGCCCAGGGACGCACAGATACGCAGTATTTT. This gives the protein CSARAQGRTDTQYF.

The V and J genes are TRBV29-1 and TRBJ1-6; D is possibly TRBD1 (6 bases). The CDR3 spans 13 residues. The germline V and J ends were trimmed by 6 bases and 5 bases, with 11 bases remaining between them. Germline V lookup: CDR1 SQVTM, CDR2 ANQGSEA. CDR3: CSVGGTDNSPLHF. CDR3 nucleotides: TGCAGCGTAGGGGGTACGGATAATTCACCCCTCCACTTT. Full variable domain (outside the CDR3, taken from reference TRBV29-1 and TRBJ1-6): SAVISQKPSRDICQRGTSLTIQCQVDSQVTMMFWYRQQPGQSLTLIATANQGSEATYESGFVIDKFPISRPNLTFSTLTVSNMSPEDSSIYLCSVGGTDNSPLHFGNGTRLTVT.

The chain carries TRBV28 and TRBJ2-3, with D perhaps TRBD1 (5 bases). Germline V lookup: CDR1 MDHEN, CDR2 SYDVKM. Trimming stripped 6 bases from V and 10 bases from J, with 14 bases between. This CDR3 is 12 amino acids long. Here the CDR3 reads CASRPGFRAQYF. DNA of the CDR3: TGTGCCAGCAGGCCAGGGTTTCGAGCGCAGTATTTT.